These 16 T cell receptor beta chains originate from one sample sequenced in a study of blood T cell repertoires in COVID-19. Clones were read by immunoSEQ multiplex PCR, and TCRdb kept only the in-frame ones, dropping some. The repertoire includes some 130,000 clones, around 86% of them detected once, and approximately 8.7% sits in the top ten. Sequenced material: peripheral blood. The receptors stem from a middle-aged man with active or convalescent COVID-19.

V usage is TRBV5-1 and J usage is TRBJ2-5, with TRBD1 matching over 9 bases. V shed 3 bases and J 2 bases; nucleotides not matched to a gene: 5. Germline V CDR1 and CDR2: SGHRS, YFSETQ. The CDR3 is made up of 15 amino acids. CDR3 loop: CASSYRTGEQETQYF. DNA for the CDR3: TGCGCCAGCAGCTATAGGACAGGGGAACAAGAGACCCAGTACTTC.

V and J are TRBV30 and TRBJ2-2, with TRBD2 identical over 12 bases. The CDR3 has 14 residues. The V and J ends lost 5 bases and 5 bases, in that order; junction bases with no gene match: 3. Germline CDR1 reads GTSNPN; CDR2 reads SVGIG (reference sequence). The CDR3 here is CAWLGLAGTGELFF. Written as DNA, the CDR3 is TGTGCCTGGTTAGGACTAGCGGGGACCGGGGAGCTGTTTTTT. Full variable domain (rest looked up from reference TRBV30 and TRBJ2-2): SQTIHQWPATLVQPVGSPLSLECTVEGTSNPNLYWYRQAAGRGLQLLFYSVGIGQISSEVPQNLSASRPQDRQFILSSKKLLLSDSGFYLCAWLGLAGTGELFFGEGSRLTVL.

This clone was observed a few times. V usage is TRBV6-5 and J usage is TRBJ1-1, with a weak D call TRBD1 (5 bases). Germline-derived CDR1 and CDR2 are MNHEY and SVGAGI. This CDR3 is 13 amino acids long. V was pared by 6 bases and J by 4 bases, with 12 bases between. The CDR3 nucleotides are TGTGCCAGCAGGTCTAGTAGGGGCACTGAAGCTTTCTTT. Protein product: CASRSSRGTEAFF.

The CDR3 here is CASSQALAGVENTIYF. The CDR3 DNA reads as TGTGCCAGCAGCCAAGCGCTAGCAGGGGTCGAAAACACCATATATTTT. The V call is TRBV4-2, the J call TRBJ1-3, with D perhaps TRBD1 (6 bases). The CDR3 totals 16 residues. The V gene lost 1 base and the J gene lost 6 bases, with 16 bases spanning the gap. Germline V gene sequence: CDR1 LGHNA, CDR2 YNFKEQ.

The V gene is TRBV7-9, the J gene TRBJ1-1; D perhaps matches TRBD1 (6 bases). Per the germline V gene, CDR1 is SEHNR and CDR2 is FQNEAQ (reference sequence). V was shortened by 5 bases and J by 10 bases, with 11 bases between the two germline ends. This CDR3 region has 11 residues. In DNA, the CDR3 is TGTGCCAGCAGCATGTTAGGGGGAGCTTTCTTT. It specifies CASSMLGGAFF. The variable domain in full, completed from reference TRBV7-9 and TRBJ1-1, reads DTGVSQNPRHKITKRGQNVTFRCDPISEHNRLYWYRQTLGQGPEFLTYFQNEAQLEKSRLLSDRFSAERPKGSFSTLEIQRTEQGDSAMYLCASSMLGGAFFGQGTRLTVV.

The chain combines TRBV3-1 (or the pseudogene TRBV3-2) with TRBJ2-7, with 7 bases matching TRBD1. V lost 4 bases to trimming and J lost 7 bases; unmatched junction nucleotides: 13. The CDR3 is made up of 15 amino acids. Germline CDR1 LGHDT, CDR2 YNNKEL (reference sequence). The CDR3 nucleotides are TGTGCCAGCAGCCCCTCGGGACAGAGGATGTGGGAGCAGTACTTC. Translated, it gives CASSPSGQRMWEQYF.

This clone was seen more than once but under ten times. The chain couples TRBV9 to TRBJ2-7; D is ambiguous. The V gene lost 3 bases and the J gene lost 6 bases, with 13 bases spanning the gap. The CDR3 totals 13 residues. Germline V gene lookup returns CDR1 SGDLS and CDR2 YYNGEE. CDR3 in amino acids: CASSDPQTPEQYF. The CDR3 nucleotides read TGTGCCAGCAGCGACCCACAGACCCCCGAGCAGTACTTC.

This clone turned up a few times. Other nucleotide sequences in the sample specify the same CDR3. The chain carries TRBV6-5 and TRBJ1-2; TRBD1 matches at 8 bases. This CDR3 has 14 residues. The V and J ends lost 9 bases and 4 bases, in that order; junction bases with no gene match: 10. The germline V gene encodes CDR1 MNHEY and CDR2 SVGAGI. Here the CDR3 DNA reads TGTGCCAGTAATACAGGGGGGGGGATCTATGGCTACACCTTC. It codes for CASNTGGGIYGYTF.

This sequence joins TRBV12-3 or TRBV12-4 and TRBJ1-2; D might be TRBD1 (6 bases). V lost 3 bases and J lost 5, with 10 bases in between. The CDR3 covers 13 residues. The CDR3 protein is CASSFKGGYGYTF. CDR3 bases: TGTGCCAGCAGTTTCAAGGGGGGGTATGGCTACACCTTC.

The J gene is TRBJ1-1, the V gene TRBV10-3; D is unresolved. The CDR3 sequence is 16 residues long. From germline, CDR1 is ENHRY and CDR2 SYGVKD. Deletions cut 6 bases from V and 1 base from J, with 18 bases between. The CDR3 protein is CAIRSTSPGGNTEAFF. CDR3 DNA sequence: TGTGCCATCAGATCAACTAGCCCCGGAGGGAACACTGAAGCTTTCTTT.

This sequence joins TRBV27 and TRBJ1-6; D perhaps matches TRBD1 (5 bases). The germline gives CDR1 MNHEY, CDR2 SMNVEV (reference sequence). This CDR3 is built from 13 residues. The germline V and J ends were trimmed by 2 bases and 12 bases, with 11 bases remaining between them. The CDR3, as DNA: TGTGCCAGCAGTTTAAACAGGAGGGAACCCCTCCACTTT. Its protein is CASSLNRREPLHF.

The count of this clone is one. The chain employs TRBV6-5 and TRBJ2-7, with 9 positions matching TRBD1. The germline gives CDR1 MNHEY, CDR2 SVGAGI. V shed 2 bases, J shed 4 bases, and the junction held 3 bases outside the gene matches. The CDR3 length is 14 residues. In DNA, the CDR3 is TGTGCCAGCAGTTACCGGGACAGGGCATACGAGCAGTACTTC. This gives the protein CASSYRDRAYEQYF.

The CDR3 DNA sequence: TGTGCCAGCAGCTCCTGGAGGGGCAACGACGTGAACACTGAAGCTTTCTTT. Protein sequence: CASSSWRGNDVNTEAFF. This chain uses TRBV7-2 with TRBJ1-1, with a tentative D call TRBD1 (5 bases). Per the germline V gene, CDR1 is SGHTA and CDR2 is FQGNSA. The ends were cut back, 4 bases at V and 0 bases at J, with 18 bases in the middle. The CDR3 runs 17 residues.

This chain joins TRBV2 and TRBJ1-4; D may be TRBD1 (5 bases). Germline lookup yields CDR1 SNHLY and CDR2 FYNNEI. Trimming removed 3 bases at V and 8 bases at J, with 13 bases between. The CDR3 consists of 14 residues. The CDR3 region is CASSENNWGEKLFF. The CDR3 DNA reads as TGTGCCAGCAGTGAGAATAACTGGGGCGAAAAACTGTTTTTT.

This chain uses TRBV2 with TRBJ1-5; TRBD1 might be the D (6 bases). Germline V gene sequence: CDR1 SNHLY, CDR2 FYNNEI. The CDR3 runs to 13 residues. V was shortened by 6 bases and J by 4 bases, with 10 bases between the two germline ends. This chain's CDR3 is CASSQDSNQPQHF. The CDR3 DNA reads TGTGCCAGCAGCCAGGACAGTAATCAGCCCCAGCATTTT.

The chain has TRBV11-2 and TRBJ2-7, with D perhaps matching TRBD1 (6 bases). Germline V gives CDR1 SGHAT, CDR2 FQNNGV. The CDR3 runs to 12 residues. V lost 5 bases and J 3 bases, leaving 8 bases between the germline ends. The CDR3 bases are TGTGCCAGCAGCAACAGGGTCTACGAGCAGTACTTC. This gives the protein CASSNRVYEQYF.